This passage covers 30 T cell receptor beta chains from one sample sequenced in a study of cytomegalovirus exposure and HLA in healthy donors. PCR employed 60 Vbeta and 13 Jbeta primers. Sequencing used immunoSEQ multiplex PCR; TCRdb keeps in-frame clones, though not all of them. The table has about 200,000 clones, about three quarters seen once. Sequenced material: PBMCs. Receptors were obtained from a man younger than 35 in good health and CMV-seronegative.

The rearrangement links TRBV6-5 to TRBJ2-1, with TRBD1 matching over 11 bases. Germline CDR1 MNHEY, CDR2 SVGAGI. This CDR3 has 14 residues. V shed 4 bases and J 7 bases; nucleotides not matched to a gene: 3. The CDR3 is CASSSGQGGNEQFF. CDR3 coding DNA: TGTGCCAGCAGTTCGGGACAGGGGGGTAATGAGCAGTTCTTC.

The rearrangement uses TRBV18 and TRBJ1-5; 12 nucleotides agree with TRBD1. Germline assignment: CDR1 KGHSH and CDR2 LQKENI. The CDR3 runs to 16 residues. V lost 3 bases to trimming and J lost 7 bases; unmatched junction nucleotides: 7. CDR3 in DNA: TGTGCCAGCTCACCCCTGGGACAGGGGGCCGGGCAGCCCCAGCATTTT. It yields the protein CASSPLGQGAGQPQHF.

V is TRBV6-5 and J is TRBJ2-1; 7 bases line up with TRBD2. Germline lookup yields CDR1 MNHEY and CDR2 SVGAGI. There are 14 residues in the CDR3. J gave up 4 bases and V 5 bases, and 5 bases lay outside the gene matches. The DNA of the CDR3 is TGTGCCAGCAGTCCGAGCGGGGCTTACAATGAGCAGTTCTTC. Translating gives CASSPSGAYNEQFF.

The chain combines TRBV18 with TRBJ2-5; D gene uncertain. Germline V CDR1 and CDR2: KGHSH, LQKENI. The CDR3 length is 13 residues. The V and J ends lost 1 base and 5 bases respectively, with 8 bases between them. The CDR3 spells CASSPRSGETQYF. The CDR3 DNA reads TGTGCCAGCTCACCACGGTCCGGGGAGACCCAGTACTTC.

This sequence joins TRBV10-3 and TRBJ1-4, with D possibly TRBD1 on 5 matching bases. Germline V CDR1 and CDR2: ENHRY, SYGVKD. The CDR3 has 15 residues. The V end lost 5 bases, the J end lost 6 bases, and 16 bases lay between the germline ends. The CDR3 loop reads CAISSSKVGDEKLFF. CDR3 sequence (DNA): TGTGCCATCAGTTCCTCCAAGGTAGGGGATGAAAAACTGTTTTTT.

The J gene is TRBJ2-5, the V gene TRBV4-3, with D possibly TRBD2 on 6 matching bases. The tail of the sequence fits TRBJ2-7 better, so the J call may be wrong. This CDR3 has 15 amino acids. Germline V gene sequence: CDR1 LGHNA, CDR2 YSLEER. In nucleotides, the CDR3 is TGCGCCAGCAGCTCGCGACTAGAAGGTTCCTACGAGCAGTACTTC. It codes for CASSSRLEGSYEQYF.

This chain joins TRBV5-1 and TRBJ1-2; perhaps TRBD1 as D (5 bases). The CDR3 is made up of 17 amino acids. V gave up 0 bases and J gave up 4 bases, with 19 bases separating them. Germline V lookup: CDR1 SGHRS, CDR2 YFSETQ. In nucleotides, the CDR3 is TGCGCCAGCAGCTTGGGTGGGGCAGGGCGTCTGGGCTATGGCTACACCTTC. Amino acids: CASSLGGAGRLGYGYTF.

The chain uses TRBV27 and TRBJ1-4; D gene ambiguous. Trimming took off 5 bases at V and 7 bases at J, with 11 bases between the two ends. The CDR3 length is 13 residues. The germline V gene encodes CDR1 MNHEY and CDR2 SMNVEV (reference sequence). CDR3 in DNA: TGTGCCAGCAGTCGGGAAGGCGGTGAAAAACTGTTTTTT. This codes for CASSREGGEKLFF.

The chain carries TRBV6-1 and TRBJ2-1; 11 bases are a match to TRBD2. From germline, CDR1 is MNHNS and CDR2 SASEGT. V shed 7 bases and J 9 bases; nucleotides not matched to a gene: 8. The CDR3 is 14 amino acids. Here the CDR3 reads CASIPSGRMGEQFF. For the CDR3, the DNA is TGTGCCAGCATCCCTAGCGGGAGGATGGGTGAGCAGTTCTTC.

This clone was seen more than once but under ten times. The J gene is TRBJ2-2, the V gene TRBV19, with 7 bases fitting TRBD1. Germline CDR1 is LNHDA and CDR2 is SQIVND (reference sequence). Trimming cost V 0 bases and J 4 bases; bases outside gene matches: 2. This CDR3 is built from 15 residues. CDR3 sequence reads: CASSIEAGGTGELFF. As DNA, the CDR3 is TGTGCCAGTAGTATAGAGGCAGGGGGCACCGGGGAGCTGTTTTTT.

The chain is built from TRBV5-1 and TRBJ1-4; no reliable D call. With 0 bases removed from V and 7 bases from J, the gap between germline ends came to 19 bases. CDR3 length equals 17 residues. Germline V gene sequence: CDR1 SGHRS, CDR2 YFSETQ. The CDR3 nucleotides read TGCGCCAGCAGCTTGGCCTCTCCCCTGCTGCCGGGTGAAAAACTGTTTTTT. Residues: CASSLASPLLPGEKLFF.

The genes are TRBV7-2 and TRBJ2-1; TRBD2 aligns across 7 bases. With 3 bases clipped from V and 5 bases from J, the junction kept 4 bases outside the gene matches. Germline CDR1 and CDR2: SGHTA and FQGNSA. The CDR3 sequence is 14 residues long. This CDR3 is CASSFAGVDNEQFF. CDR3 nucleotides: TGTGCCAGCAGCTTTGCGGGGGTGGACAATGAGCAGTTCTTC.

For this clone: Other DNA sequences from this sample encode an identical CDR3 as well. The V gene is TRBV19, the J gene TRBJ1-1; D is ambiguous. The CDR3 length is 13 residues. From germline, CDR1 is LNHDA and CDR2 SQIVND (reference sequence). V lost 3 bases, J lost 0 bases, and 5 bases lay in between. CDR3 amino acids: CASSIGMNTEAFF. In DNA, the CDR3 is TGTGCCAGTAGTATCGGGATGAACACTGAAGCTTTCTTT.

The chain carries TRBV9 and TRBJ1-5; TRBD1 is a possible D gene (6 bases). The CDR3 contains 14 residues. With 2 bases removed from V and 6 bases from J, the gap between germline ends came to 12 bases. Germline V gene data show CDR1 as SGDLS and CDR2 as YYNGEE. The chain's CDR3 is CASSVGGGSQPQHF. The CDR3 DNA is TGTGCCAGCAGCGTCGGTGGGGGCTCTCAGCCCCAGCATTTT.

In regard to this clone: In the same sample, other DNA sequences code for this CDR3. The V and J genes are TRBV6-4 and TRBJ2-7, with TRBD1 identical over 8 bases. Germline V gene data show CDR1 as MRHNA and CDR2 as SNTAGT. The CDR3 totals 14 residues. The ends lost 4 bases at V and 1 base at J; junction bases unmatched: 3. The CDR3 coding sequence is TGTGCCAGCAGTGCCGGACAGGGATCCTACGAGCAGTACTTC. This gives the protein CASSAGQGSYEQYF.

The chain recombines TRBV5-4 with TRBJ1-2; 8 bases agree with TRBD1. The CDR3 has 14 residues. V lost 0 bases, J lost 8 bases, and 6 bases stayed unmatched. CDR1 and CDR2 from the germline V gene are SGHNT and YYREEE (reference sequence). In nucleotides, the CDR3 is TGTGCCAGCAGCTTGGAGACAGGGGTGGGCGGCTACACCTTC. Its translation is CASSLETGVGGYTF.

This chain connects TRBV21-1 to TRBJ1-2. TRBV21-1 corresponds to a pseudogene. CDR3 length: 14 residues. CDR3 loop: CASSIGGINYGYTF. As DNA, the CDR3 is TGTGCCAGCAGCATCGGGGGGATTAACTATGGCTACACCTTC.

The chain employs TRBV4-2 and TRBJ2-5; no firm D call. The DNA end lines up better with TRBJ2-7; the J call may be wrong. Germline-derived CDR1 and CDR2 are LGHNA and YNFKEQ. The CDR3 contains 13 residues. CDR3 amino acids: CASSQDSVYEQYF. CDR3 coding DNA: TGTGCCAGCAGCCAAGACTCGGTCTACGAGCAGTACTTC.

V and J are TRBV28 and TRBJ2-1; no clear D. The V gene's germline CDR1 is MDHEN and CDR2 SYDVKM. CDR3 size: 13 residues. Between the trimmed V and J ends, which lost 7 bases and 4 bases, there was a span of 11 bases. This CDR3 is CASMSTDYNEQFF. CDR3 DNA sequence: TGTGCCAGCATGTCCACAGATTACAATGAGCAGTTCTTC.

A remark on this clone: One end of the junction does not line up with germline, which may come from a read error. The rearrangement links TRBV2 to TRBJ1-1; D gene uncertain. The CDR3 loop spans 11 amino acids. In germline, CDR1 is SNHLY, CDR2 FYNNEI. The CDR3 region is CASSEKGRKIF. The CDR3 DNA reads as TGTGCCAGCAGTGAAAAAGGGAGGAAGATCTTT. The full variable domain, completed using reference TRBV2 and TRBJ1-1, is EPEVTQTPSHQVTQMGQEVILRCVPISNHLYFYWYRQILGQKVEFLVSFYNNEISEKSEIFDDQFSVERPDGSNFTLKIRSTKLEDSAMYFCASSEKGRKIFGQGTRLTVV.

The CDR3 DNA sequence: TGTGCCAGCAGCTTAGTTGTACAGGCCCTCTCCTACGAGCAGTACTTC. It encodes CASSLVVQALSYEQYF. V usage is TRBV7-9 and J usage is TRBJ2-7, with D possibly TRBD1 on 5 matching bases. The germline gives CDR1 SEHNR, CDR2 FQNEAQ (reference sequence). The ends were cut back, 1 base at V and 0 bases at J, with 13 bases in the middle. The length of the CDR3 is 16 residues.

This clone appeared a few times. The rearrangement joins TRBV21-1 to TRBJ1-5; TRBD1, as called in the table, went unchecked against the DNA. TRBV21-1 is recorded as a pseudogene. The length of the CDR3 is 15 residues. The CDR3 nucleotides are TGTGCCAGCAGCGCCGGACAGATATGCAATCAGCCCCAGCATTTT. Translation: CASSAGQICNQPQHF.

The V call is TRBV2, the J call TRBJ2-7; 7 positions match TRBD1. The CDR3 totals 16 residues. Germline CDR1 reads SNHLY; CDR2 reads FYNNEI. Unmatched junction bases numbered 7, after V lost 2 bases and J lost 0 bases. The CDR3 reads CASSEPAGQVSYEQYF. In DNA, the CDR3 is TGTGCCAGCAGTGAACCGGCTGGACAGGTCTCCTACGAGCAGTACTTC.

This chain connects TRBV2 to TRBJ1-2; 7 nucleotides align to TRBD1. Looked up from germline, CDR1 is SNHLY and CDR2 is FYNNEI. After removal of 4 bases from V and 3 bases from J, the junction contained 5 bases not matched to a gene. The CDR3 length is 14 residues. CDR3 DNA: TGTGCCAGCAGTGGCTTTGGACAGGACTATGGCTACACCTTC. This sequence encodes CASSGFGQDYGYTF.

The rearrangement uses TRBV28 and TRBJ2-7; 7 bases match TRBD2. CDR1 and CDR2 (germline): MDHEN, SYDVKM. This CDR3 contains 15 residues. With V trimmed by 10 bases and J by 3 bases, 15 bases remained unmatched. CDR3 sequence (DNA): TGTGCCACCGCCCCCCCTGTAGCGGGCCTCTACGAGCAGTACTTC. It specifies CATAPPVAGLYEQYF.

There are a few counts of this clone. CDR3 residues: CASSDSTALSGSSYNEQFF. CDR3 coding DNA: TGTGCCAGCAGTGACTCAACTGCCCTTAGCGGGAGTTCCTACAATGAGCAGTTCTTC. J is TRBJ2-1 and V is TRBV6-4; TRBD2 aligns across 9 bases. The CDR3 extends over 19 amino acids. The V gene end was trimmed by 0 bases and the J gene end by 1 base; junction bases not matched to a gene: 10. Germline V lookup: CDR1 MRHNA, CDR2 SNTAGT.

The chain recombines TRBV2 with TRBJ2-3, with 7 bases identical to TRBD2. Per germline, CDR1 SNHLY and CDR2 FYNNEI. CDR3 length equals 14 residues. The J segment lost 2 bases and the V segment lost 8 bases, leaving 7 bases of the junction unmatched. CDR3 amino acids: CASGGLQTTDTQYF. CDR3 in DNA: TGTGCCAGCGGGGGACTACAAACCACAGATACGCAGTATTTT. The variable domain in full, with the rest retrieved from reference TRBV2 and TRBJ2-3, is EPEVTQTPSHQVTQMGQEVILRCVPISNHLYFYWYRQILGQKVEFLVSFYNNEISEKSEIFDDQFSVERPDGSNFTLKIRSTKLEDSAMYFCASGGLQTTDTQYFGPGTRLTVL.

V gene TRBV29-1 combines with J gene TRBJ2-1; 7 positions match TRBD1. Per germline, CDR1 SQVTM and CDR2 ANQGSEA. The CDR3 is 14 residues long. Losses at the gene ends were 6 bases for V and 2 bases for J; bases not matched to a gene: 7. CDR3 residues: CSVDLTGTYNEQFF. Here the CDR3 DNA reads TGCAGCGTCGATCTGACAGGGACCTACAATGAGCAGTTCTTC.

CDR3 coding DNA: TGTGCCAGCAGCCCCCGGGACAGGGCTAGCACAGATACGCAGTATTTT. This translates into CASSPRDRASTDTQYF. This chain links TRBV7-2 with TRBJ2-3; 9 bases map to TRBD1. Germline lookup yields CDR1 SGHTA and CDR2 FQGNSA. The CDR3 runs 16 residues. J gave up 0 bases and V 5 bases, and 6 bases lay outside the gene matches.

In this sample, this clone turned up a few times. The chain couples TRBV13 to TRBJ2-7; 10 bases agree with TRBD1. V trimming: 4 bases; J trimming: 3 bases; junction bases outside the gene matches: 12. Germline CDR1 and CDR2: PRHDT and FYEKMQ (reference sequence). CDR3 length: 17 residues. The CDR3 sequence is CASSSLAYGQGDYEQYF. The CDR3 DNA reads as TGTGCCAGCAGCTCTTTAGCCTACGGACAGGGGGACTACGAGCAGTACTTC.